These T cell receptor beta chains were read from a single sample in a study of blood T cell repertoires in COVID-19. Repertoires were generated with immunoSEQ multiplex PCR, while TCRdb's copy carries only in-frame clones and drops some. The repertoire holds 180,000 or so clones, 85% to 90% seen once, with 1.5% to 2% in the top ten. Material: peripheral blood. The receptors stem from a man between 18 and 29 years old with active or convalescent COVID-19. Both conserved end residues are part of each CDR3. A D gene is named only where the DNA matches it firmly. The listing skips clone size in some rows; elsewhere it reads once, few, many or a size class.

V	length	J	size	D	DNA	CDR3
TRBV7-9	13	TRBJ2-5	-	TRBD2	TGTGCCAGCCAGCGGGGGAGCCAAGAGACCCAGTACTTC	CASQRGSQETQYF
TRBV2	13	TRBJ2-5	-	-	TGTGCCAGCAGCCTTACAGGGAAAGAGACCCAGTACTTC	CASSLTGKETQYF
TRBV5-4	17	TRBJ2-7	-	TRBD2	TGTGCCAGCAGCTTGGCCTTAGCTAGCGGGAGACCCCACGAGCAGTACTTC	CASSLALASGRPHEQYF
TRBV15	14	TRBJ1-5	-	TRBD1	TGTGCCACCAGCAACGGGACAGGTTTTAAGCCCCAGCATTTT	CATSNGTGFKPQHF
TRBV7-2	16	TRBJ2-7	-	-	TGTGCCAGCAGCTTAGGGAGGGCCACCCCGCGAGGGGAGCAGTACTTC	CASSLGRATPRGEQYF
TRBV2	14	TRBJ1-4	few	-	TGTGCCAGCAGGGAAGACAGGACTAATGAAAAACTGTTTTTT	CASREDRTNEKLFF
TRBV3-1/TRBV3-2	13	TRBJ2-7	-	-	TGTGCCAGCAGCCCATTAGGGGGGGTAGAGCAGTACTTC	CASSPLGGVEQYF
TRBV10-3	15	TRBJ2-2	once	TRBD2	TGTGCCATCAGTGTTAGGCTAGCGGGAGCCGGGGAGCTGTTTTTT	CAISVRLAGAGELFF
TRBV4-2	15	TRBJ2-2	few	-	TGTGCCAGCAGCCAATACCGACAACAAATGGGGGAGCTGTTTTTT	CASSQYRQQMGELFF
TRBV10-3	16	TRBJ2-3	once	TRBD2	TGTGCCGCGACTAGCGGGAGGGCCTCTAGCACAGATACGCAGTATTTT	CAATSGRASSTDTQYF
TRBV5-4	15	TRBJ1-6	-	-	TGTGCCAGCAGCTTAAGCGCAGGGGCTAATTCACCCCTCCACTTT	CASSLSAGANSPLHF
TRBV2	15	TRBJ2-3	-	TRBD1	TGTGCCAGCAGCGCGGGACAGGGGAGGTCAGATACGCAGTATTTT	CASSAGQGRSDTQYF
TRBV5-4	15	TRBJ2-3	-	-	TGTGCCAGCAGCCCAGGGACAACTAGCACAGATACGCAGTATTTT	CASSPGTTSTDTQYF
TRBV19	14	TRBJ1-5	-	TRBD1	TGTGCCAGTAGTGAACAGGGGCCTAATCAGCCCCAGCATTTT	CASSEQGPNQPQHF
TRBV5-1	13	TRBJ1-2	-	TRBD1	TGCGCCAGCCATACCCCGGACAGGCCCGGCTACACCTTC	CASHTPDRPGYTF
TRBV19	15	TRBJ2-1	once	-	TGTGCCAGTAGTATAGTTTTTAGGGGATACAATGAGCAGTTCTTC	CASSIVFRGYNEQFF
TRBV19	14	TRBJ1-1	-	-	TGTGCCAGTAGCCCCAACGCGATTGGCACTGAAGCTTTCTTT	CASSPNAIGTEAFF
TRBV6-4	18	TRBJ1-4	-	TRBD1	TGTGCCAGCAGTGCGTTGTTCGGGACAGGGGTCACTAATGAAAAACTGTTTTTT	CASSALFGTGVTNEKLFF
TRBV10-3	17	TRBJ2-1	-	-	TGTGCCATCAGTTCGAGAATACAAGGGAGCTCCTACAATGAGCAGTTCTTC	CAISSRIQGSSYNEQFF
TRBV28	11	TRBJ1-5	-	-	TGTGCCAGCGGGCACAATCAGCCCCAGCATTTT	CASGHNQPQHF
TRBV24-1	13	TRBJ1-2	-	-	TGTGCCACCAGTGATTCGACTTGGGAGGGCTACACCTTC	CATSDSTWEGYTF
TRBV6-1	13	TRBJ1-1	-	-	TGTGCCAGCAGTGAAGATGGGGGCAGAGAAGCTTTCTTT	CASSEDGGREAFF